The subject of this entry is one T cell receptor beta chain. This specimen comes from a study of blood T cell repertoires in COVID-19. Looking at the study overall: Samples of COVID-19 (acute and convalescent) were obtained from the United States, Italy and Spain.

V shed 1 base and J shed 6 bases, with 6 bases lying between them. The length of the CDR3 is 13 residues. Germline CDR1 is LGHDT and CDR2 is YNNKEL (reference sequence). Sequencing was performed with immunoSEQ multiplex PCR; in TCRdb, only in-frame clones are kept and a portion is missing. The data show about 280,000 clones, with 88% seen just once and 9.4% held by the top ten. Source material: peripheral blood. The chain links TRBV3-1 (or the pseudogene TRBV3-2) to TRBJ2-2; D remains ambiguous. This clonotype originated in a man younger than 30 with active or convalescent COVID-19. The CDR3 region is CASSQAFSGELFF. CDR3 in DNA: TGTGCCAGCAGCCAAGCCTTTTCCGGGGAGCTGTTTTTT.